This TCR beta chain was documented in a study of shared clonotypes between healthy human individuals. Study-wide findings and caveats: Shared clonotypes: about 5% naive CD4, under 4% naive CD8, about 2.5% memory CD4, around 0.4% memory CD8.

Between the trimmed V and J ends, which lost 4 bases and 4 bases, there was a span of 17 bases. This CDR3 is 15 amino acids long. The germline gives CDR1 SGHRS, CDR2 YFSETQ. Original data processing: Filtering was not the same, since immunoSEQ gave junction-only sequences without quality scores. Method: immunoSEQ multiplex PCR; TCRdb's copy keeps in-frame clones and lacks some. For V, J and clone size, that table is used; D and trimming come from the DNA. The table shows 550,000 to 700,000 clones, with 60% to 75% occurring only once. On this clone: Its antigen is not identified.

The sequenced sample was memory CD4+ T cells sorted from blood. Noted subset: CD45RA-negative fraction. V gene TRBV5-1 combines with J gene TRBJ1-2, with D possibly TRBD1 on 5 matching bases. The receptor comes from a woman in her thirties in good health. CDR3 sequence reads: CASSQRAGLRYGYTF. The CDR3 DNA reads as TGCGCCAGCAGCCAACGGGCAGGGCTACGCTATGGCTACACCTTC.